This TCR beta chain was identified during a study of blood T cell repertoires in COVID-19. Study context: PBMCs, B-cell-depleted T cells, or T cells were the source of the cDNA or gDNA that made up the material.

Germline CDR1 is KGHSH and CDR2 is LQKENI. The length of the CDR3 is 18 residues. The V and J ends lost 3 bases and 3 bases, in that order; junction bases with no gene match: 12. Per the authors' pipeline: From reference gene primer amplification, estimates of nucleated cell counts were derived. The protocol was immunoSEQ multiplex PCR, while the TCRdb copy is restricted to in-frame clones and leaves out a portion. From that table come the V and J calls and clone size; the DNA was used to work out D and trimming. The repertoire holds 160,000 or so clones, 85% seen once, with around 5% in the top ten.

Sequenced: peripheral blood. The chain links TRBV18 to TRBJ2-3; TRBD1 aligns across 10 bases. The source is a woman aged 45-65 years with COVID-19, enrolled during active disease. The CDR3 coding sequence is TGTGCCAGCTCACCGGTTTTTATCGGACAGGGGGTTACAGATACGCAGTATTTT. The encoded protein is CASSPVFIGQGVTDTQYF.